A selection of T cell receptor beta chains follows, all from one sample in a study of T cells after yellow fever vaccination. TCRdb ran MiXCR on the 5' RACE reads and lists one entry per CDR3 protein. The sample records 400,000 to 450,000 distinct CDR3 sequences, roughly a sixth being singletons. The sample was PBMCs, taken before the yellow fever booster vaccination. All receptors derive from a young man who received the YFV17D yellow fever vaccine. The conserved cysteine and the conserved F or W are not part of the CDR3 here.

v_call | cdr3_aa
TRBV5-1 | ASRRVSGANTEAF
TRBV4-1 | ASSQANQETQY
TRBV9 | ASSVLSGVADTQY
TRBV20-1 | SAPPTDRGRILAYNEQF
TRBV4-1 | ASSQYTGGEETQY
TRBV18 | ASSSDGKYEQY
TRBV19 | ASMAGARQTQY
TRBV4-2 | ASSPMAGGTKDTQY
TRBV6-6 | ASSYRDGMNTEAF
TRBV20-1 | SATALAKNIQY
TRBV20-1 | SASSGGSPYEQY
TRBV28 | ASSPRTGGDTGELF
TRBV3-1 | ASSLSRGNNEQF
TRBV5-6 | ASSLDRFFEQF
TRBV28 | ASNYPGAGNEQF
TRBV3-1 | ASSRRGTGASSYEQY
TRBV7-6 | ASSLEGGLSETQY
TRBV6-5 | ASSYNGVQPQH
TRBV7-3 | ASSGSQGVGYT
TRBV25-1 | ASSLPRDRDYSNQPQH
TRBV19 | ASNVGTDTQY
TRBV27 | ASSRPLSGGRNEQF
TRBV20-1 | SARVVHTEAF
TRBV4-3 | ASSQEGFGGDNTEAF
TRBV20-1 | SASKRPPRGETQY
TRBV4-1 | ASSQTGKQF
TRBV5-1 | ASSLEVGLVTEAF
TRBV10-3 | AGSQGVNYGYT
TRBV6-2/TRBV6-3 | ASKYRVNQPQH
TRBV7-3 | ASSLPGQETQY
TRBV7-9 | ASSLGTAHEKLF
TRBV5-1 | ASNTGGLGTEAF
TRBV20-1 | SAYTGARSYGYT
TRBV11-2 | ASSHMGQSYEQY
TRBV6-5 | ASSYSAGTSTTQY
TRBV18 | ASSLGTARETQY
TRBV4-1 | ASSQGSLDSPLH
TRBV7-2 | ASSRLRGGGHSPLH
TRBV12-3/TRBV12-4 | ASSLTGTYGYT
TRBV5-1 | ASSQPNGELF
TRBV25-1 | ASSDWRGGSETQY
TRBV12-3/TRBV12-4 | ASSLSGDNQPQH
TRBV29-1 | SVVGGTETQY
TRBV7-3 | ASSLKNIQY
TRBV6-2/TRBV6-3 | ASEDKNTEAF
TRBV20-1 | SASLAGKETQY
TRBV29-1 | SVEAGGETQY
TRBV20-1 | SASDGINSPLH
TRBV20-1 | SARRSGETQY
TRBV11-1 | ASSFQRTSYEQY
TRBV7-2 | ASSLPRNEQF
TRBV20-1 | SARGLLDGSSYNSPLH
TRBV20-1 | SAKYRPGELF
TRBV5-1 | ASSLEQGAVGELF
TRBV2 | ASSRTSGISDTQY
TRBV6-5 | ASSSRTSGGPNS
TRBV5-1 | ASSSRTGLDTQY
TRBV9 | ASSNKGANTGELF
TRBV20-1 | SANPGGAGEAF